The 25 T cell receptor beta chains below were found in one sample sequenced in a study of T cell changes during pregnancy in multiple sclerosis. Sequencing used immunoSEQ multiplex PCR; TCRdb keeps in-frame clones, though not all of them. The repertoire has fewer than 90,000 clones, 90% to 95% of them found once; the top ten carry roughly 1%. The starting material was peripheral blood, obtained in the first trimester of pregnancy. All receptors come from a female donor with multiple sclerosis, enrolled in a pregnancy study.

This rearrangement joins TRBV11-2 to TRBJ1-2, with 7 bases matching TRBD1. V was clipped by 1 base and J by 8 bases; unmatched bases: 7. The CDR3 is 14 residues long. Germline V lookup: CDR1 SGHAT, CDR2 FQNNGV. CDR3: CASSLVWQGDGYTF. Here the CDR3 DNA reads TGTGCCAGCAGCTTAGTCTGGCAGGGGGACGGCTACACCTTC.

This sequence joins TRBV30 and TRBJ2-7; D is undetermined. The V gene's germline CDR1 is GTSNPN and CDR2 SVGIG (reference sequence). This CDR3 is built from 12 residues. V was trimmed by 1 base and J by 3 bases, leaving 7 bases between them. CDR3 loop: CAWSGGNYEQYF. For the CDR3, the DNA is TGTGCCTGGAGTGGTGGCAACTACGAGCAGTACTTC.

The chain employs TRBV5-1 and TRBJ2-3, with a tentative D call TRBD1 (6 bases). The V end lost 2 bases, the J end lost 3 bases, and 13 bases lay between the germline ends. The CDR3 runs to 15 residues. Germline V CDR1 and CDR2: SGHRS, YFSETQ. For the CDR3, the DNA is TGCGCCAGCAGCTTTTCGGTGGGGGCGACAGATACGCAGTATTTT. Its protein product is CASSFSVGATDTQYF.

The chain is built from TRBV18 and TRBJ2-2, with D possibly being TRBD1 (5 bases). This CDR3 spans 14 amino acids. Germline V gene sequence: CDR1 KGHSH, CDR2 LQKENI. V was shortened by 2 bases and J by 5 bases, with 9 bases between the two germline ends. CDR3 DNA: TGTGCCAGCTCACCAGCACAGGTTACCGGGGAGCTGTTTTTT. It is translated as CASSPAQVTGELFF.

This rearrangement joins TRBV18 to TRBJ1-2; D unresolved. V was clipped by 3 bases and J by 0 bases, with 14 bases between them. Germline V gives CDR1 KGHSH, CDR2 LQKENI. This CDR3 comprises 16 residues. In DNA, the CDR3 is TGTGCCAGCTCACCTGTGACACCTACTTCTAACTATGGCTACACCTTC. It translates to CASSPVTPTSNYGYTF.

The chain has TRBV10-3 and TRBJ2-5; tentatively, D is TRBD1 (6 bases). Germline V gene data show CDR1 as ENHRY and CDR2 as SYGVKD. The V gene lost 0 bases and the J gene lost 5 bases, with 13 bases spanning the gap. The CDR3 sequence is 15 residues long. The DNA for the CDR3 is TGTGCCATCAGTGAGTCGAACAGGGATAGGGAGACCCAGTACTTC. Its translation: CAISESNRDRETQYF.

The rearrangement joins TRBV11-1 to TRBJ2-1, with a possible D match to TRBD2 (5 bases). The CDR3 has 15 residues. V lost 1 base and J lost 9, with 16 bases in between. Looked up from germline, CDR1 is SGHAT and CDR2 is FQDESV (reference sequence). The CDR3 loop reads CASSLVTWIEGEQFF. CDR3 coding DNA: TGTGCCAGCAGCTTAGTTACATGGATTGAGGGTGAGCAGTTCTTC.

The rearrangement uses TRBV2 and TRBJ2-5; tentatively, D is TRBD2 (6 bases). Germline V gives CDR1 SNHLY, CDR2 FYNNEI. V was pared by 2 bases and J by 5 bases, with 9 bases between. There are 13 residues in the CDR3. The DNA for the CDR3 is TGTGCCAGCAGTGAAAGGGGAGGTGAGACCCAGTACTTC. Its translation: CASSERGGETQYF.

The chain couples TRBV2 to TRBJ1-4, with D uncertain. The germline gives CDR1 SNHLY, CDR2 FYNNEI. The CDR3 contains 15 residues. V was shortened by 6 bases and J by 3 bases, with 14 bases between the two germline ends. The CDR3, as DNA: TGTGCCAGCAGCCTTAACAGTGCGTCTAATGAAAAACTGTTTTTT. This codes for CASSLNSASNEKLFF. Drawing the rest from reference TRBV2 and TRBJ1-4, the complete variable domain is EPEVTQTPSHQVTQMGQEVILRCVPISNHLYFYWYRQILGQKVEFLVSFYNNEISEKSEIFDDQFSVERPDGSNFTLKIRSTKLEDSAMYFCASSLNSASNEKLFFGSGTQLSVL.

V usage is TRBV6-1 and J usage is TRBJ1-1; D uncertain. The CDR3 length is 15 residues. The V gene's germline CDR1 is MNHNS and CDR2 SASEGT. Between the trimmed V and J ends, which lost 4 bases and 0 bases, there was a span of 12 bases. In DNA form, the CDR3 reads TGTGCCAGCAGTGCCCCGGGAAGGGTGAACACTGAAGCTTTCTTT. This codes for CASSAPGRVNTEAFF.

As DNA, the CDR3 is TGTGCCAGCAGTGAAAATTACGGCACCATATATTTT. Protein sequence: CASSENYGTIYF. The rearrangement links TRBV25-1 to TRBJ1-3; the D is unclear. This CDR3 comprises 12 residues. The germline V gene has CDR1 MGHDK and CDR2 SYGVNS. The ends were cut back, 2 bases at V and 9 bases at J, with 8 bases in the middle.

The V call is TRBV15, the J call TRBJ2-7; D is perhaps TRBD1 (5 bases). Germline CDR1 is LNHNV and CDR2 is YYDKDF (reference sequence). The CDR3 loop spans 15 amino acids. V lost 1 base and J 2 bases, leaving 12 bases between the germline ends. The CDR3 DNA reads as TGTGCCACCAGCAGAGGTAGTGCAGGGACCTACGAGCAGTACTTC. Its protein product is CATSRGSAGTYEQYF. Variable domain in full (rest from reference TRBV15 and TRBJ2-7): DAMVIQNPRYQVTQFGKPVTLSCSQTLNHNVMYWYQQKSSQAPKLLFHYYDKDFNNEADTPDNFQSRRPNTSFCFLDIRSPGLGDTAMYLCATSRGSAGTYEQYFGPGTRLTVT.

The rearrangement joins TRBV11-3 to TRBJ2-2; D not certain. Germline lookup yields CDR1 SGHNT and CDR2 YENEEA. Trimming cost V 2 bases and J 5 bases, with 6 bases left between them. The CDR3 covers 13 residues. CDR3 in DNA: TGTGCCAGCAGCTTAAGCCTTACCGGGGAGCTGTTTTTT. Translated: CASSLSLTGELFF. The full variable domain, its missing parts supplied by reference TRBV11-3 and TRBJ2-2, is EAGVVQSPRYKIIEKKQPVAFWCNPISGHNTLYWYLQNLGQGPELLIRYENEEAVDDSQLPKDRFSAERLKGVDSTLKIQPAELGDSAVYLCASSLSLTGELFFGEGSRLTVL.

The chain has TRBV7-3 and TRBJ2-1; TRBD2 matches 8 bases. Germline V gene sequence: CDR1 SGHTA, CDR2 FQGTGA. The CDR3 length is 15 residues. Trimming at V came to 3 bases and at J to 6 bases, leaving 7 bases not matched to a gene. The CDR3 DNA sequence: TGTGCCAGCAGCTTTCTCACAGCGGGAGTCAATGAGCAGTTCTTC. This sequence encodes CASSFLTAGVNEQFF.

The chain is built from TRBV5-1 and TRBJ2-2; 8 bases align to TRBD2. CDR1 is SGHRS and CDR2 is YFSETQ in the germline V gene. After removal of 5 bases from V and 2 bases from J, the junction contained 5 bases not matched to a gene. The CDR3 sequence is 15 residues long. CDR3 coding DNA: TGCGCCAGCAGAGGCGGGGGGTCCAACACCGGGGAGCTGTTTTTT. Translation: CASRGGGSNTGELFF.

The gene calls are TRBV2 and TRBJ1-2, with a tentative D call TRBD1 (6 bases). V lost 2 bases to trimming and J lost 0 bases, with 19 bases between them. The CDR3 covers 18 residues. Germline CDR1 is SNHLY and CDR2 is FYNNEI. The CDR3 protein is CASSEYMVTGPANYGYTF. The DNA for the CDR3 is TGTGCCAGCAGTGAATATATGGTGACAGGCCCAGCTAACTATGGCTACACCTTC.

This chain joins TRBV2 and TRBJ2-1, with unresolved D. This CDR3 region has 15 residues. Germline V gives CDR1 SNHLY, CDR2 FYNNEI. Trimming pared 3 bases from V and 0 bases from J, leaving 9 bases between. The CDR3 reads CASSERFSSYNEQFF. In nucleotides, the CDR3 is TGTGCCAGCAGTGAGAGGTTCAGCTCCTACAATGAGCAGTTCTTC.

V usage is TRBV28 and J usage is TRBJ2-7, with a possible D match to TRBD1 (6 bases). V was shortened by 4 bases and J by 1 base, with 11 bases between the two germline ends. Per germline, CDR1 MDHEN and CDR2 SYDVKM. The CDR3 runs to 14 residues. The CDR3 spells CASSYAGASYEQYF. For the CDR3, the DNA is TGTGCCAGCAGTTATGCAGGGGCTTCCTACGAGCAGTACTTC.

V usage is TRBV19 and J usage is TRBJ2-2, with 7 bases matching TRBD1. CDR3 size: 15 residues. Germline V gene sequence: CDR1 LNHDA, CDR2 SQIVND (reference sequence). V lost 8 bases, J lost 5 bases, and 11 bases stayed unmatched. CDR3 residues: CASETWDRPTGELFF. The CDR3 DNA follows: TGTGCCAGTGAGACATGGGACAGACCAACCGGGGAGCTGTTTTTT.

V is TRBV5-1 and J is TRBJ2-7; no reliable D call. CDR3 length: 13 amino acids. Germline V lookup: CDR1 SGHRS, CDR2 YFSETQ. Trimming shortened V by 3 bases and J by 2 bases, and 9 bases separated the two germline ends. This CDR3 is CASSSEATYEQYF. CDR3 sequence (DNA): TGCGCCAGCAGCTCAGAGGCAACCTACGAGCAGTACTTC.

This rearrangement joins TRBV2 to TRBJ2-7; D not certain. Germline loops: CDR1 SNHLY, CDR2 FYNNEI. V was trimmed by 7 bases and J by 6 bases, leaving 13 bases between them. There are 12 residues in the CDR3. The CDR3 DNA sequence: TGTGCCAGCACCCTGGAGTCTACCGAGCAGTACTTC. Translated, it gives CASTLESTEQYF.

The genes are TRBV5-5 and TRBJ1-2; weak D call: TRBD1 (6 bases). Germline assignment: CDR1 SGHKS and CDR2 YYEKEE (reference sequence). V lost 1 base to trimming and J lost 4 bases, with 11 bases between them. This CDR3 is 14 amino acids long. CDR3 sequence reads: CASSLWGGPYGYTF. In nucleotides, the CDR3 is TGTGCCAGCAGCTTGTGGGGGGGGCCCTATGGCTACACCTTC.

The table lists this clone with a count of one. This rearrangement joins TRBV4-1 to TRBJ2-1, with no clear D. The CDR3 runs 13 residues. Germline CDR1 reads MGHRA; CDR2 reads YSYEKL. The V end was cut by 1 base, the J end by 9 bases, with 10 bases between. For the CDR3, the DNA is TGCGCCAGCAGCCAAGGAGTACTGGTTGAGCAGTTCTTC. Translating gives CASSQGVLVEQFF.

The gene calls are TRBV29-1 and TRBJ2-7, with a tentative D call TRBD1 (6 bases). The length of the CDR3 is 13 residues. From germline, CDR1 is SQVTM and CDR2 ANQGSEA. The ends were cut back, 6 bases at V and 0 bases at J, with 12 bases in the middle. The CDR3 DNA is TGCAGCGTGGCGACAGGCCTCTCCTACGAGCAGTACTTC. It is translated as CSVATGLSYEQYF.

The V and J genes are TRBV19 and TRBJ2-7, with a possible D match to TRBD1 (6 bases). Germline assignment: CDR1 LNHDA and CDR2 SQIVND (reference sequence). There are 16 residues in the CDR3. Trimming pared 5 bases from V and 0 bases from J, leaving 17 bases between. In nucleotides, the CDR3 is TGTGCCAGTAGTTCCAAACGACAGGCCACCTCCTACGAGCAGTACTTC. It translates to CASSSKRQATSYEQYF.